This T cell receptor beta chain was recorded in a study of T cells in Graves' hyperthyroidism and ophthalmopathy (dated by TCRdb to the late 2010s). Study-wide context: Peripheral blood samples were taken at initial diagnosis, before any treatment was given. Following sampling, methimazole starting at 30 mg daily was given to hyperthyroidism patients, and high-dose intravenous methylprednisolone was given to ophthalmopathy patients. Prospective prediction of ophthalmopathy was tested in an independent validation cohort consisting of 18 hyperthyroidism patients and 15 to 17 patients who later progressed to ophthalmopathy. To identify TCR V-J signatures that set the groups apart, the researchers used a discovery cohort of more than 95 patients, made up of roughly 45 with Graves' ophthalmopathy and about 60 with stable Graves' hyperthyroidism. For training and testing, the roughly 97 patients in the discovery cohort were randomly divided in a 7:3 ratio. In about 6 Graves' hyperthyroidism patients, the study also compared T-cell repertoires from thyroid tissue with T-cell repertoires from blood. The paper describes TCR Vbeta CDR3 sequencing of some 130 peripheral blood samples, made up of roughly 40 ophthalmopathy patients, some 76 hyperthyroidism patients and some 17 progressor patients.

Stable Graves' hyperthyroidism was defined as no progression to ophthalmopathy during 18 months of follow-up. The hyperthyroidism patients were between 18 and 65 years old and newly diagnosed, with a disease duration of less than 2 months. Any patient with an uncontrolled infection, another autoimmune disease, pregnancy or lactation was excluded. Clinical symptoms, serum thyroxine and TRAb, thyroid ultrasound, and orbital computed tomography formed the basis for the diagnoses. PBMCs were isolated from approximately 10 ml of fresh peripheral blood by Ficoll-Paque density gradient centrifugation. Total RNA was extracted with Trizol reagent, and quality was checked on an Agilent 2100 Bioanalyzer. V trim: 1 base; J trim: 6 bases; unmatched bases: 4. Taken from the germline V gene (reference sequence), the CDR1 and CDR2 loops are PRHDT and FYEKMQ. Taken from cysteine to phenylalanine, the CDR3 has 14 residues. Only CDR3 DNA remains: 42 bases, in frame from the first base.

Of note for this clonotype: The specificity of this receptor is unknown. Per-base quality was not reported, and no clone a single base away is much larger than it.

What the research found in general, with its limitations: Most expanded thyroid clonotypes (frequency above 0.001) were also detected in blood, suggesting blood repertoires may reflect thyroid immune responses. Ophthalmopathy was separated from stable hyperthyroidism by a 13 V-J signature model, with over 85% sensitivity and about 81% specificity obtained in cross-validation and 80%/75% obtained in testing. No statistical method was used to fix the sample size in advance, and group allocation was not hidden from the investigators. In validation, progression to ophthalmopathy was predicted by the model with approximately 67% sensitivity and just over 72% specificity, a median of around 5.9 months before onset.

TCR beta CDR3 regions were amplified from RNA transcripts. A first-round RT-PCR of the TCR CDR3 used the HTBI primer set with the Qiagen OneStep RT-PCR kit. Libraries were constructed in a second round of multiplex PCR, after which size selection and purification were carried out. Sequencing of the libraries was done on an Illumina HiSeq2000 using paired-end 100 bp reads. From the authors' description of their analysis: SOAPnuke was used to process the raw data, throwing out any read that contained adapters or uncalled bases, had a mean Phred below 15, or lacked an exact constant-primer or identifier match. COPE v1.2.5 was used to merge high-quality paired reads, and clonotypes were defined as unique nucleotide sequences. Clonotypes were aligned to IMGT TRBV, TRBD and TRBJ reference segments using MiTCR v1.1. The analysis was restricted to V-J combinations with a frequency above 0.0001, which together covered 99.2% of the repertoires. A TCS score was defined as the ratio of F50 (clonal expansion) to E x V (chaos), with BLOSUM62-based TCRdist applied between CDR3 peptides within each V-J. Welch's t-statistics and random forest reduced roughly 540 V-J features to 13, which were used in a naive Bayes classifier (R e1071). TCRdb passed the public sequencing reads through fastp at Q25 and MiXCR, retaining productive beta sequences. Every entry covers one CDR3 protein and lists the most common genes and DNA from its rows. These V and J calls rely on TCRdb rather than the paper's analysis. Across this sample there are around 280,000 distinct CDR3 sequences, with approximately 14% seen only once. Under 8% of the sample is held by the ten biggest clonotypes.

The receptor was isolated from a woman aged 40-49 years with Graves' hyperthyroidism. The chain couples TRBV13 to TRBJ2-7, and TRBD1 aligns with 9 junction nucleotides. The sequencing sample was made of blood. The nucleotide sequence reads TGTGCCAGCAGCTTAGTAAACAGGGGGCCCGAGCAGTACTTC. It codes for CASSLVNRGPEQYF. The CDR3, completed at both ends by the reference TRBV13 and TRBJ2-7 genes, gives the full variable domain AAGVIQSPRHLIKEKRETATLKCYPIPRHDTVYWYQQGPGQDPQFLISFYEKMQSDKGSIPDRFSAQQFSDYHSELNMSSLELGDSALYFCASSLVNRGPEQYFGPGTRLTVT.